Shown below are 18 T cell receptor beta chains from a single sample sequenced in a study of regulatory T cells in long-lasting Graves disease. Stated time point: newly diagnosed GD, antithyroid drugs for less than 3 months. RNA extracted from PBMCs served as the sequencing template. With iRepertoire HTBI primers and Arm-PCR of CDR3 regions, TCR beta libraries were built. TCRdb reprocessed the multiplex PCR reads with MiXCR, giving one entry per CDR3 protein. Here the sample spans about 400,000 distinct CDR3 sequences, 14% to 15% being singletons. The same data also went into a second study, on T cells in Graves' hyperthyroidism and ophthalmopathy.

Specimen: peripheral blood mononuclear cells (PBMCs), collected at new diagnosis, from a patient treated with antithyroid drugs. All receptors derive from a woman between 40 and 55 years old with Graves disease.

This clonotype has at least ten counts. The V call is TRBV11-2, the J call TRBJ2-2; D may be TRBD2 (5 bases). In germline, CDR1 is SGHAT, CDR2 FQNNGV. Deletions cut 3 bases from V and 2 bases from J, with 13 bases between. CDR3 length equals 16 residues. The CDR3 loop is CASSFPGRTNTGELFF. CDR3 DNA sequence: TGTGCCAGCAGCTTCCCCGGCAGGACTAACACCGGGGAGCTGTTTTTT.

V and J are TRBV25-1 and TRBJ2-7; 12 bases are a match to TRBD2. CDR1 and CDR2 from the germline V gene are MGHDK and SYGVNS. V gave up 4 bases and J gave up 5 bases; unmatched junction bases: 6. CDR3 length: 15 amino acids. The chain's CDR3 is CASSGASGRADEQYF. CDR3 nucleotides: TGTGCCAGCAGTGGCGCTAGCGGGAGGGCCGACGAGCAGTACTTC.

This clonotype was seen a handful of times. This chain joins TRBV7-2 and TRBJ2-7; D is unclear. CDR3 length equals 15 residues. Between the trimmed V and J ends, which lost 5 bases and 2 bases, there was a span of 16 bases. The germline V gene has CDR1 SGHTA and CDR2 FQGNSA. CDR3 residues: CASSRDGGPPYEQYF. The CDR3 DNA sequence: TGTGCCAGCAGCAGAGACGGCGGACCACCCTACGAGCAGTACTTC.

This clonotype was seen many times. This rearrangement joins TRBV29-1 to TRBJ2-1; 15 bases fit TRBD2. The CDR3 loop spans 17 amino acids. The germline V gene encodes CDR1 SQVTM and CDR2 ANQGSEA. The V and J ends lost 5 bases and 6 bases, in that order; junction bases with no gene match: 11. The CDR3 protein is CSVFSGTSGRPFNEQFF. The CDR3 DNA reads as TGCAGCGTTTTCTCCGGGACTAGCGGGAGGCCCTTCAATGAGCAGTTCTTC.

This clonotype was recorded many times. The chain joins TRBV18 to TRBJ2-5; D is undetermined. This CDR3 spans 11 amino acids. Trimming took 8 bases from V and 5 from J, leaving 9 bases between them. Germline CDR1 and CDR2: KGHSH and LQKENI. The CDR3: CASSGQETQYF. CDR3 DNA sequence: TGTGCCAGCAGTGGTCAGGAGACCCAGTACTTC. The full variable domain, with the rest looked up from reference TRBV18 and TRBJ2-5, is NAGVMQNPRHLVRRRGQEARLRCSPMKGHSHVYWYRQLPEEGLKFMVYLQKENIIDESGMPKERFSAEFPKEGPSILRIQQVVRGDSAAYFCASSGQETQYFGPGTRLLVL.

This clonotype occurred many times. This rearrangement joins TRBV28 to TRBJ2-7, with TRBD2 as a possible D gene (6 bases). The germline CDR1 and CDR2 sequences are MDHEN and SYDVKM. CDR3 length: 15 residues. V was pared by 1 base and J by 0 bases, with 10 bases between. The CDR3 coding sequence is TGTGCCAGCAGTTTATCGGGAGACCCCTCCTACGAGCAGTACTTC. Translating gives CASSLSGDPSYEQYF. The full variable domain, with the rest looked up from reference TRBV28 and TRBJ2-7, is DVKVTQSSRYLVKRTGEKVFLECVQDMDHENMFWYRQDPGLGLRLIYFSYDVKMKEKGDIPEGYSVSREKKERFSLILESASTNQTSMYLCASSLSGDPSYEQYFGPGTRLTVT.

There are a few counts of this clonotype. A read error is likely here: a far larger clone is one base away. Here the CDR3 omits its conserved ending phenylalanine or tryptophan, so a read error is the likely source. This chain joins TRBV28 and TRBJ2-1; the match to TRBD2 covers 15 bases. The DNA end is more similar to TRBJ2-5, so the J call may be wrong. CDR3 length: 17 amino acids. Looked up from germline, CDR1 is MDHEN and CDR2 is SYDVKM. The DNA for the CDR3 is TGTGCCAGCAGCCCGGGACTAGCGGGAGGCCGGGTGAAGACCCAGTACCTC. This translates into CASSPGLAGGRVKTQYL.

This clonotype was seen repeatedly, ten times or more. The V gene is TRBV28, the J gene TRBJ2-7; either TRBD1 or TRBD2 may supply D (5 bases each). Trimming took 6 bases from V and 3 from J, leaving 15 bases between them. Germline V gene data show CDR1 as MDHEN and CDR2 as SYDVKM. This CDR3 comprises 14 residues. The CDR3 DNA sequence: TGTGCCAGCAGGGATCCGGGACGGAACTACGAGCAGTACTTC. It is translated as CASRDPGRNYEQYF.

The genes are TRBV5-1 and TRBJ2-5; D may correspond to TRBD1 or TRBD2 (5 bases each). Germline-derived CDR1 and CDR2 are SGHRS and YFSETQ. The CDR3 is 16 residues long. Trimming cost V 0 bases and J 2 bases, with 14 bases left between them. CDR3 region: CASSLGGFSVQETQYF. The CDR3 DNA reads as TGCGCCAGCAGCTTGGGGGGCTTTAGCGTTCAAGAGACCCAGTACTTC.

There are many counts of this clonotype. The chain has TRBV12-3 or TRBV12-4 and TRBJ2-3; D is unresolved. The ends were cut back, 6 bases at V and 1 base at J, with 5 bases in the middle. This CDR3 is built from 12 residues. In DNA, the CDR3 is TGTGCCAGCAGCTTTGGCACAGATACGCAGTATTTT. Amino acids: CASSFGTDTQYF.

This clonotype was detected ten times or more. This chain connects TRBV7-8 to TRBJ1-1; D is unresolved. The CDR3 totals 13 residues. V gave up 1 base and J gave up 6 bases, with 9 bases separating them. Germline loops: CDR1 SGHVS, CDR2 FQNEAQ. This CDR3 reads CASSLGEAAEAFF. The CDR3 bases are TGTGCCAGCAGCTTAGGAGAGGCCGCTGAAGCTTTCTTT.

This clonotype has ten or more counts. The gene calls are TRBV12-3 or TRBV12-4 and TRBJ2-6; possible D gene TRBD1, 5 bases. V was cut by 5 bases and J by 3 bases, with 8 bases left in between. The CDR3 loop spans 14 amino acids. In DNA form, the CDR3 reads TGTGCCAGCAGTACAGGTGGTGGGGCCAACGTCCTGACTTTC. It yields the protein CASSTGGGANVLTF.

This clonotype was observed at least ten times. The CDR3 reads CASSRGLADEQFF. The CDR3 nucleotides read TGTGCCAGCAGCCGAGGACTAGCAGATGAGCAGTTCTTC. The chain recombines TRBV12-3 or TRBV12-4 with TRBJ2-1; 8 bases align to TRBD2. Trimming removed 6 bases from V and 8 bases from J; junction bases left unmatched: 6. The CDR3 covers 13 residues.

The chain combines TRBV20-1 with TRBJ1-2; no firm D call. The germline V gene encodes CDR1 DFQATT and CDR2 SNEGSKA (reference sequence). Trimming left V 4 bases short and J 5 bases short, with 14 bases between. The length of the CDR3 is 13 residues. CDR3 residues: CSANKGSQYGYTF. CDR3 in DNA: TGCAGTGCTAACAAAGGAAGTCAATATGGCTACACCTTC.

The chain joins TRBV7-9 to TRBJ1-4, with 10 bases fitting TRBD1. The CDR3 extends over 13 amino acids. Germline lookup yields CDR1 SEHNR and CDR2 FQNEAQ (reference sequence). J gave up 11 bases and V 6 bases, and 6 bases lay outside the gene matches. The chain's CDR3 is CASSRQDRGKLFF. In nucleotides, the CDR3 is TGTGCCAGCAGTCGACAGGACAGGGGGAAACTGTTTTTT.

In its sample, this clonotype was seen many times. The gene calls are TRBV11-2 and TRBJ2-5; 8 bases are a match to TRBD1. V was pared by 1 base and J by 5 bases, with 12 bases of the junction left unmatched. The CDR3 has 17 residues. Germline loops: CDR1 SGHAT, CDR2 FQNNGV. This CDR3 reads CASSLVSAGTGGETQYF. The CDR3 region has the DNA TGTGCCAGCAGCTTAGTATCCGCCGGCACAGGGGGGGAGACCCAGTACTTC.

This clonotype was detected ten times or more. This chain links TRBV5-1 with TRBJ2-1; 9 nucleotides line up with TRBD2. V trimming: 0 bases; J trimming: 5 bases; junction bases outside the gene matches: 3. The CDR3 is 15 residues long. Per the germline V gene, CDR1 is SGHRS and CDR2 is YFSETQ. The CDR3 loop is CASSLGPSGDNEQFF. CDR3 nucleotides: TGCGCCAGCAGCTTGGGGCCTAGCGGGGACAATGAGCAGTTCTTC.

The chain couples TRBV9 to TRBJ2-7; D gene uncertain. CDR1 SGDLS and CDR2 YYNGEE come from the germline V gene. The ends were cut back, 4 bases at V and 3 bases at J, with 11 bases in the middle. There are 13 residues in the CDR3. DNA of the CDR3: TGTGCCAGCAGCCCTGCCGACGTCTACGAGCAGTACTTC. It specifies CASSPADVYEQYF.